This is a list of T cell receptor beta chains from one sample in a study of blood T cell repertoires in COVID-19. This table comes from immunoSEQ multiplex PCR, and its TCRdb copy is limited to in-frame clones, with some not included. The sample includes 95,000 to 150,000 clones, about four fifths of them seen just once. The source material was peripheral blood. Receptor source: a man between 60 and 75 years old with acute or convalescent COVID-19. Both conserved end residues are part of each CDR3. A D gene is named only where the DNA matches it firmly. Only some rows state a clone size, as once, few, many or a class for expanded clones.

cdr3_nt cdr3_aa j_call clone_size v_call d_call
TGTGCCAGCAGCTTAACTACACTCTACGAGCAGTACTTC CASSLTTLYEQYF TRBJ2-7 NA TRBV7-8 NA
TGCAGCGGGACAGGGGGCGGCACAGATACGCAGTATTTT CSGTGGGTDTQYF TRBJ2-3 NA TRBV29-1 TRBD1
TGTGCCAGCAGCTTGATAGCGGGAGACACAGATACGCAGTATTTT CASSLIAGDTDTQYF TRBJ2-3 NA TRBV7-9 TRBD2
TGTGCCACCTCGGCAGGGGGCCGAGGCTACACCTTC CATSAGGRGYTF TRBJ1-2 NA TRBV24-1 TRBD1
TGTGCCAGCAGCTTAGCCCGGACAGGGGGCCTTGTCGGGGAGCTGTTTTTT CASSLARTGGLVGELFF TRBJ2-2 many TRBV11-1 TRBD1
TGTGCCAGCAGTCCGGGACAGGGGACTCAGCCCCAGCATTTT CASSPGQGTQPQHF TRBJ1-5 NA TRBV6-4 TRBD1
TGTGCCGTACAGGGGGCAGCTAATGAAAAACTGTTTTTT CAVQGAANEKLFF TRBJ1-4 NA TRBV28 TRBD1
TGTGCCTGGAGTGTACTAGGGGGCTGGGAGCAGTACTTC CAWSVLGGWEQYF TRBJ2-7 once TRBV30 TRBD1
TGTGCCAGCAGTTACTCTAGCGGGCCGCAAGAGACCCAGTACTTC CASSYSSGPQETQYF TRBJ2-5 NA TRBV6-5 TRBD2
TGTGCCAGCAGGTTTCACAGCGGGAGGTACAATGAGCAGTTCTTC CASRFHSGRYNEQFF TRBJ2-1 NA TRBV28 TRBD2
TGTGCCAGCGGACAGGGTTTGAACACTGAAGCTTTCTTT CASGQGLNTEAFF TRBJ1-1 NA TRBV14 TRBD1
TGTGCCAGCAGCTTAAGGGGTTGGGACACTGAAGCTTTCTTT CASSLRGWDTEAFF TRBJ1-1 NA TRBV7-9 NA
TGTGCCAGCAGTTCTGGACAGGGCTATGGCTACACCTTC CASSSGQGYGYTF TRBJ1-2 NA TRBV6-2/TRBV6-3 TRBD1
TGTGCCAGCAGTGAGACAGGGGGTAACTATGGCTACACCTTC CASSETGGNYGYTF TRBJ1-2 NA TRBV2 TRBD1
TGCGCCAGCAGAACCAGGACTAGCGGGACCGGGGAGCTGTTTTTT CASRTRTSGTGELFF TRBJ2-2 NA TRBV10-2 TRBD2
TGTGCCAGCAGTCGGGGGGCGATATCGTACGAGCAGTACTTC CASSRGAISYEQYF TRBJ2-7 NA TRBV6-5 NA
TGTGCCAGCAGCCCGACAACCGGGACAGGGGTTTCCATGAACACTGAAGCTTTCTTT CASSPTTGTGVSMNTEAFF TRBJ1-1 NA TRBV28 TRBD1
TGCAGTGCTAGAGCGGGATACGAGCAGTACTTC CSARAGYEQYF TRBJ2-7 NA TRBV20-1 NA
TGCAGCGTTGAAGCAGGGCGGAATCAGCCCCAGCATTTT CSVEAGRNQPQHF TRBJ1-5 NA TRBV29-1 NA
TGTGCCAGCAGTTTACCGATCCGACAGGGCCCGAACACTGAAGCTTTCTTT CASSLPIRQGPNTEAFF TRBJ1-1 few TRBV28 TRBD1
TGCACCAGCAGCCAAGATCCCACTAGACTAGCGGGAGGGTTCTACGAGCAGTACTTC CTSSQDPTRLAGGFYEQYF TRBJ2-7 NA TRBV1 NA
TGTGCCAGCAGCTTAATCGGTGGAGAGACCCAGTACTTC CASSLIGGETQYF TRBJ2-5 NA TRBV11-3 NA
TGCGCCAGCAGCCAATACGGCACAGGGGCAACAGATACGCAGTATTTT CASSQYGTGATDTQYF TRBJ2-3 NA TRBV4-1 TRBD1
TGCGCCAGCATCCTCACTAGCCCCGGCTACAATGAGCAGTTCTTC CASILTSPGYNEQFF TRBJ2-1 few TRBV10-1 NA
TGTGCCAGCAGTTTTAACCAAGGGAGTATCTATGGCTACACCTTC CASSFNQGSIYGYTF TRBJ1-2 NA TRBV27 NA
TGTGCCAGCAGTTACTCCCTAGCGGGAGGAATAGAGACCCAGTACTTC CASSYSLAGGIETQYF TRBJ2-5 NA TRBV6-5 TRBD2
TGCGCCAGCAGCCCCGATGGGGGGGAGGACGAGCAGTACTTC CASSPDGGEDEQYF TRBJ2-7 NA TRBV5-1 TRBD2
TGTGCCAGCAGTTTCTCCCACTGGAGGGACAGGGTGAGCTCCTACGAGCAGTACTTC CASSFSHWRDRVSSYEQYF TRBJ2-7 few TRBV27 TRBD1
TGTGCCAGCAGTCTATCGGTACAGGGGGAGCAGTTCTTC CASSLSVQGEQFF TRBJ2-1 NA TRBV2 TRBD1